This TCR beta chain was identified in a study of T cells after posttransplantation cyclophosphamide. Whole-study results and caveats: Recipient CMV seropositivity and CMV reactivation strongly tracked TRB clonality. Blood and skin or GI T cell repertoires showed limited TRB overlap. Donor-recipient repertoire similarity was low at 1-2 months, rising over year one.

The method was immunoSEQ multiplex PCR; TCRdb's version includes in-frame clones alone and lacks a portion of them. The sample holds around 23,000 clones; approximately 98% are singletons and the top ten take under 0.15%. The related graft donor's blood sample was taken on the day of bone marrow donation. With regard to this clone: As yet, its antigen is unknown.

Trimming took off 1 base at V and 16 bases at J, with 14 bases between the two ends. Germline CDR1 MGHRA, CDR2 YSYEKL. The CDR3 consists of 12 residues. This sequence originates from a man aged 40-50 years in good health, CMV-negative, and a related stem cell transplant donor. Sequencing was carried out using naive CD8+ T cells sorted from PBMCs. The J gene is TRBJ2-1, the V gene TRBV4-1, with D maybe TRBD1 (5 bases). The CDR3 bases are TGCGCCAGCAGCCAAGCCCTGGGGCTGCCTTTCTTC. It encodes CASSQALGLPFF.